Listed below are T cell receptor beta chains from one sample, sequenced in a study of PD-1 blockade in classical Hodgkin lymphoma. Sequenced by immunoSEQ multiplex PCR; TCRdb stores in-frame clones only, minus some. The table lists more than 90,000 clones, 75% to 85% of them singletons. The input for sequencing was peripheral blood mononuclear cells (PBMCs), taken before the second cycle of nivolumab. The receptors were sampled from a human donor with classical Hodgkin lymphoma. The CDR3 runs from the conserved cysteine through the conserved F or W. Fields, in order: V gene, clone size, J gene, D gene, CDR3 protein, CDR3 DNA. A D gene is named only where the DNA matches it firmly. Clone sizes are given selectively: once, few, many, or a class where the clone is expanded.

V gene: TRBV7-2
clone size: .
J gene: TRBJ1-4
D gene: .
CDR3 protein: CASSPHRVRGEKLFF
CDR3 DNA: TGTGCCAGCAGCCCACACAGGGTACGGGGTGAAAAACTGTTTTTT

V gene: TRBV7-7
clone size: .
J gene: TRBJ2-2
D gene: TRBD2
CDR3 protein: CASSPSGIGTGELFF
CDR3 DNA: TGTGCCAGCAGCCCTAGCGGGATAGGCACCGGGGAGCTGTTTTTT

V gene: TRBV9
clone size: .
J gene: TRBJ2-2
D gene: .
CDR3 protein: CASSVLGVNTGELFF
CDR3 DNA: TGTGCCAGCAGCGTACTGGGAGTAAACACCGGGGAGCTGTTTTTT

V gene: TRBV14
clone size: .
J gene: TRBJ2-7
D gene: .
CDR3 protein: CASSQFSSGYEQYF
CDR3 DNA: TGTGCCAGCAGCCAGTTTTCTAGTGGTTACGAGCAGTACTTC

V gene: TRBV10-3
clone size: .
J gene: TRBJ1-2
D gene: .
CDR3 protein: CAISEKGYGYTF
CDR3 DNA: TGTGCCATCAGTGAGAAAGGCTATGGCTACACCTTC

V gene: TRBV13
clone size: many
J gene: TRBJ1-3
D gene: .
CDR3 protein: CASSNSLQTKASGNTIYF
CDR3 DNA: TGTGCCAGCAGCAACTCCCTTCAGACGAAAGCCTCTGGAAACACCATATATTTT

V gene: TRBV4-1
clone size: many
J gene: TRBJ2-3
D gene: .
CDR3 protein: CASSGTGPTRTDTQYF
CDR3 DNA: TGCGCCAGCAGCGGGACTGGGCCCACTCGCACAGATACGCAGTATTTT

V gene: TRBV10-3
clone size: .
J gene: TRBJ2-1
D gene: TRBD1
CDR3 protein: CAISGLGGFRDNEQFF
CDR3 DNA: TGTGCCATCAGTGGCCTAGGGGGCTTTAGGGACAATGAGCAGTTCTTC

V gene: TRBV10-3
clone size: .
J gene: TRBJ2-7
D gene: .
CDR3 protein: CAISDGQGPYEQYF
CDR3 DNA: TGTGCCATCAGTGATGGGCAGGGGCCCTACGAGCAGTACTTC

V gene: TRBV29-1
clone size: .
J gene: TRBJ1-3
D gene: .
CDR3 protein: CSVGQSSGNTIYF
CDR3 DNA: TGCAGCGTTGGGCAAAGCTCTGGAAACACCATATATTTT